Listed below are T cell receptor beta chains from one sample, sequenced in a study of technical replicates of blood from a few donors. Assay: immunoSEQ multiplex PCR; the TCRdb copy retains only in-frame clones and omits some. This table has roughly 69,000 clones, under 98% appearing once. Input material: T cells isolated from PBMCs. All receptors come from a human donor in good health. Each CDR3 is given with its conserved first and last residue. Each record gives: V gene, J gene, clone size, D gene, CDR3 protein, CDR3 DNA. The D gene is left open where the match is weak. Rows give clone size only sometimes, using once, few, many, or a class for an expanded clone.

v_call: TRBV6-5
j_call: TRBJ2-2
clone_size: -
d_call: -
cdr3_aa: CASSYRGAGELFF
cdr3_nt: TGTGCCAGCAGTTACAGGGGCGCCGGGGAGCTGTTTTTT

v_call: TRBV18
j_call: TRBJ1-1
clone_size: -
d_call: -
cdr3_aa: CASSPGRETEAFF
cdr3_nt: TGTGCCAGCTCACCAGGGAGGGAAACTGAAGCTTTCTTT

v_call: TRBV6-5
j_call: TRBJ1-3
clone_size: -
d_call: TRBD1
cdr3_aa: CASSRDRGSGNTIYF
cdr3_nt: TGTGCCAGCAGTCGGGACAGGGGCTCTGGAAACACCATATATTTT

v_call: TRBV9
j_call: TRBJ1-1
clone_size: -
d_call: -
cdr3_aa: CASSVSPTGLGPTNTEAFF
cdr3_nt: TGTGCCAGCAGCGTGAGCCCTACAGGGCTTGGCCCTACTAACACTGAAGCTTTCTTT

v_call: TRBV2
j_call: TRBJ1-4
clone_size: -
d_call: TRBD1
cdr3_aa: CASSEGRGGLTNEKLFF
cdr3_nt: TGTGCCAGCAGTGAGGGCCGAGGGGGCTTGACTAATGAAAAACTGTTTTTT

v_call: TRBV7-9
j_call: TRBJ1-1
clone_size: -
d_call: -
cdr3_aa: CASSNQGNTEAFF
cdr3_nt: TGTGCCAGCAGTAACCAGGGGAACACTGAAGCTTTCTTT

v_call: TRBV30
j_call: TRBJ2-2
clone_size: few
d_call: -
cdr3_aa: CAWSVQQYTGELFF
cdr3_nt: TGTGCCTGGAGTGTACAACAGTACACCGGGGAGCTGTTTTTT

v_call: TRBV11-2
j_call: TRBJ1-3
clone_size: -
d_call: TRBD1
cdr3_aa: CASSLDRPGNTIYF
cdr3_nt: TGTGCCAGCAGCTTGGACAGGCCTGGAAACACCATATATTTT

v_call: TRBV11-2
j_call: TRBJ1-2
clone_size: -
d_call: -
cdr3_aa: CASSLDGRPAYYGYTF
cdr3_nt: TGTGCCAGCAGCTTAGATGGCAGGCCCGCGTACTATGGCTACACCTTC

v_call: TRBV4-3
j_call: TRBJ2-7
clone_size: -
d_call: -
cdr3_aa: CASSHLEGVEYEQYF
cdr3_nt: TGCGCCAGCAGCCATCTTGAGGGGGTTGAGTACGAGCAGTACTTC

v_call: TRBV4-1
j_call: TRBJ2-2
clone_size: -
d_call: -
cdr3_aa: CASSQASGELFF
cdr3_nt: TGCGCCAGCAGCCAAGCTTCCGGGGAGCTGTTTTTT

v_call: TRBV19
j_call: TRBJ1-1
clone_size: -
d_call: -
cdr3_aa: CASSIIRGVGTLEAFF
cdr3_nt: TGTGCCAGTAGTATAATCCGGGGTGTCGGCACTCTTGAAGCTTTCTTT

v_call: TRBV30
j_call: TRBJ1-3
clone_size: -
d_call: -
cdr3_aa: CAWTRGSGNTIYF
cdr3_nt: TGTGCCTGGACGCGGGGCAGCGGAAACACCATATATTTT

v_call: TRBV5-1
j_call: TRBJ2-7
clone_size: -
d_call: -
cdr3_aa: CASSPGQSSYEQYF
cdr3_nt: TGCGCCAGCAGCCCCGGACAGAGCTCCTACGAGCAGTACTTC

v_call: TRBV4-3
j_call: TRBJ2-1
clone_size: -
d_call: -
cdr3_aa: CASSHSSSYNEQFF
cdr3_nt: TGCGCCAGCAGCCACTCTTCCTCCTACAATGAGCAGTTCTTC

v_call: TRBV4-3
j_call: TRBJ1-1
clone_size: few
d_call: -
cdr3_aa: CASSQTKKGRGTEAFF
cdr3_nt: TGCGCCAGCAGCCAAACCAAGAAAGGGAGGGGCACTGAAGCTTTCTTT

v_call: TRBV11-2
j_call: TRBJ2-1
clone_size: -
d_call: -
cdr3_aa: CASSLVTSSYNEQFF
cdr3_nt: TGTGCCAGCAGCTTAGTGACAAGCTCCTACAATGAGCAGTTCTTC

v_call: TRBV15
j_call: TRBJ1-2
clone_size: -
d_call: TRBD1
cdr3_aa: CATSKGTGTDGYTF
cdr3_nt: TGTGCCACCAGCAAAGGGACAGGGACGGATGGCTACACCTTC

v_call: TRBV5-1
j_call: TRBJ1-2
clone_size: -
d_call: TRBD1
cdr3_aa: CASSLGGGEDGYTF
cdr3_nt: TGCGCCAGCAGCTTGGGAGGGGGCGAGGATGGCTACACCTTC

v_call: TRBV7-2
j_call: TRBJ1-1
clone_size: -
d_call: -
cdr3_aa: CASSLAGGSTEAFF
cdr3_nt: TGTGCCAGCAGCTTAGCGGGGGGGAGTACTGAAGCTTTCTTT

v_call: TRBV29-1
j_call: TRBJ1-2
clone_size: -
d_call: TRBD1
cdr3_aa: CSVETGGLYGYTF
cdr3_nt: TGCAGCGTTGAAACAGGGGGGCTGTATGGCTACACCTTC

v_call: TRBV9
j_call: TRBJ2-7
clone_size: -
d_call: TRBD1
cdr3_aa: CASSAGQVYEQYF
cdr3_nt: TGTGCCAGCAGCGCGGGACAGGTCTACGAGCAGTACTTC

v_call: TRBV7-2
j_call: TRBJ1-3
clone_size: -
d_call: -
cdr3_aa: CASSLLQGRGNTIYF
cdr3_nt: TGTGCCAGCAGCTTACTCCAGGGGAGAGGAAACACCATATATTTT

v_call: TRBV10-3
j_call: TRBJ1-1
clone_size: -
d_call: -
cdr3_aa: CAISEGGTEAFF
cdr3_nt: TGTGCCATCAGTGAAGGCGGCACTGAAGCTTTCTTT

v_call: TRBV13
j_call: TRBJ2-1
clone_size: -
d_call: TRBD2
cdr3_aa: CASSSPSGGPYNEQFF
cdr3_nt: TGTGCCAGCAGCTCCCCGTCGGGAGGGCCTTACAATGAGCAGTTCTTC

v_call: TRBV7-2
j_call: TRBJ2-7
clone_size: once
d_call: TRBD2
cdr3_aa: CASSSTSGAYEQYF
cdr3_nt: TGTGCCAGCAGCTCAACTAGCGGGGCCTACGAGCAGTACTTC

v_call: TRBV5-1
j_call: TRBJ2-3
clone_size: -
d_call: -
cdr3_aa: CASSPRLVDGTDTQYF
cdr3_nt: TGCGCCAGCAGCCCAAGACTAGTAGACGGCACAGATACGCAGTATTTT

v_call: TRBV19
j_call: TRBJ1-5
clone_size: once
d_call: TRBD1
cdr3_aa: CASSMSGPGTGPQPQHF
cdr3_nt: TGTGCCAGTAGTATGTCGGGGCCGGGGACAGGGCCTCAGCCCCAGCATTTT

v_call: TRBV6-5
j_call: TRBJ2-2
clone_size: -
d_call: TRBD1
cdr3_aa: CASSYSTGGNTGELFF
cdr3_nt: TGTGCCAGCAGTTACTCGACAGGGGGCAACACCGGGGAGCTGTTTTTT

v_call: TRBV18
j_call: TRBJ1-1
clone_size: once
d_call: TRBD1
cdr3_aa: CASSPLDRDTEAFF
cdr3_nt: TGTGCCAGCTCACCTCTAGACAGGGACACTGAAGCTTTCTTT

v_call: TRBV28
j_call: TRBJ1-3
clone_size: -
d_call: -
cdr3_aa: CASRLGSPGNTIYF
cdr3_nt: TGTGCCAGCAGATTGGGCAGCCCTGGAAACACCATATATTTT

v_call: TRBV29-1
j_call: TRBJ2-5
clone_size: -
d_call: -
cdr3_aa: CSVEGRKGQETQYF
cdr3_nt: TGCAGCGTTGAAGGGAGGAAAGGTCAAGAGACCCAGTACTTC

v_call: TRBV9
j_call: TRBJ2-1
clone_size: -
d_call: TRBD2
cdr3_aa: CASSVRLAGDNEQFF
cdr3_nt: TGTGCCAGCAGCGTACGACTAGCGGGGGACAATGAGCAGTTCTTC